This T cell receptor (beta chain) emerged from a study of T cell responses to AZD1222 COVID-19 vaccine. Analysis merged second doses at about 4 or about 12 weeks. Notes on the study in general: The study found Spike-specific TCR breadth and depth rose after two AZD1222 doses.

A note on this clone: Antigen: not known.

The assay was immunoSEQ multiplex PCR, and TCRdb's table has in-frame clones only and misses some. This table holds some 90,000 clones, around 90% found once. Germline V gene data show CDR1 as SGHAT and CDR2 as FQNNGV. The ends lost 5 bases at V and 3 bases at J; junction bases unmatched: 12. The length of the CDR3 is 17 residues. The specimen was peripheral blood, collected 28 days after the second AZD1222 dose. This chain uses TRBV11-2 with TRBJ1-4; the match to TRBD1 covers 7 bases. This clonotype was obtained from an adult who received the AZD1222 COVID-19 vaccine. CDR3 amino acids: CASSPSTGSVPNEKLFF. Written as DNA, the CDR3 is TGTGCCAGCAGCCCCTCGACAGGGAGTGTTCCTAATGAAAAACTGTTTTTT.